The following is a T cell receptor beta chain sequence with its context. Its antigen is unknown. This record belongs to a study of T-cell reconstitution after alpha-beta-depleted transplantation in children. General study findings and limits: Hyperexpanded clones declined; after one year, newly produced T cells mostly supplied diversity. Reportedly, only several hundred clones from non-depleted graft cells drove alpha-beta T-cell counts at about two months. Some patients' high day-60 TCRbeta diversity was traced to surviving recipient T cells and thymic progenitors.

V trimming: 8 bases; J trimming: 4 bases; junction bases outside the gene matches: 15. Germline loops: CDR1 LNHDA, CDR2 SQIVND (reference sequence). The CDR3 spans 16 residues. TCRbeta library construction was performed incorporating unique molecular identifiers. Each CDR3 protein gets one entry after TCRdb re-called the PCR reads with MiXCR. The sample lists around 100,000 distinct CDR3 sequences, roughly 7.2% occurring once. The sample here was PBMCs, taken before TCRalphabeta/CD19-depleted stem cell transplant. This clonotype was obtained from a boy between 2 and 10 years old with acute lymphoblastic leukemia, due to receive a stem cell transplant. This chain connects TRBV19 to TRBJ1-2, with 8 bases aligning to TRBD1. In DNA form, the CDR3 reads TGTGCCAGTCGCGACTCCAGACAGGGGAGGTCCTATGGCTACACCTTC. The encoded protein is CASRDSRQGRSYGYTF.